This TCR beta chain is from a study of blood T cell repertoires in COVID-19. Study details: There were acute and convalescent COVID-19 samples, and they came from the United States, Italy and Spain. Sample material is recorded as cDNA or gDNA derived from T cells, B-cell-depleted T cells, or PBMCs.

This CDR3 has 16 amino acids. Unmatched junction bases numbered 7, after V lost 3 bases and J lost 7 bases. Germline V lookup: CDR1 KGHSH, CDR2 LQKENI. Profiled with immunoSEQ multiplex PCR; TCRdb holds only in-frame clones, not every one. The sample comprises a few hundred thousand clones, roughly 88% of which are singletons, and 5.5% to 8% rests with the top ten. This receptor was taken from a woman aged 25 to 39 who had recovered from COVID-19. Specimen: peripheral blood. The chain uses TRBV18 and TRBJ2-2, with 11 bases aligning to TRBD2. The CDR3 DNA follows: TGTGCCAGCTCACCCCTAGCGGGGGGAAAATACGGGGAGCTGTTTTTT. Translating it yields CASSPLAGGKYGELFF. The entire variable domain, with the rest obtained from reference TRBV18 and TRBJ2-2, is as follows: NAGVMQNPRHLVRRRGQEARLRCSPMKGHSHVYWYRQLPEEGLKFMVYLQKENIIDESGMPKERFSAEFPKEGPSILRIQQVVRGDSAAYFCASSPLAGGKYGELFFGEGSRLTVL.